The next 5 T cell receptor beta chains were all read from a single sample in a study of cytomegalovirus exposure and HLA in healthy donors (dated by TCRdb to about 2017). Library construction relied on the immunoSEQ multiplex PCR assay. For the multiplex PCR, a mixture combining 60 forward primers for TCR Vbeta segments and 13 reverse primers for TCR Jbeta segments was used. Not all clones reach the TCRdb copy of this immuneACCESS table, which keeps in-frame sequences only. Checked studies attribute under half of the gap to unresolved V genes and leave the rest unexplained. The sample profile shows approximately 79,000 clones; 78% of them were found once. In total, the top ten clones hold less than 7% of the sample. Sequencing was performed on PBMCs. These TCRs come from a male donor in good health and CMV-seropositive.

This rearrangement joins TRBV9 to TRBJ1-4; no clear D gene. V lost 0 bases and J 8 bases, leaving 11 bases between the germline ends. The germline CDR1 and CDR2 sequences are SGDLS and YYNGEE. There are 14 residues in the CDR3. For the CDR3, the DNA is TGTGCCAGCAGCGTAGGGGGAGTTGGCGAAAAACTGTTTTTT. This sequence encodes CASSVGGVGEKLFF.

The V gene is TRBV5-1, the J gene TRBJ2-6; no reliable D call. The CDR3 runs to 16 residues. Germline values: CDR1 SGHRS, CDR2 YFSETQ. The germline V and J ends were trimmed by 4 bases and 0 bases, with 11 bases remaining between them. This chain's CDR3 is CASSTSGSSGANVLTF. The CDR3 DNA reads as TGCGCCAGCAGCACGTCAGGCAGCTCTGGGGCCAACGTCCTGACTTTC.

The chain uses TRBV4-3 and TRBJ1-2; maybe TRBD1 (6 bases). Germline V gene data show CDR1 as LGHNA and CDR2 as YSLEER. The ends were cut back, 0 bases at V and 4 bases at J, with 15 bases in the middle. The CDR3 consists of 16 residues. The CDR3: CASSQDGRGIFYGYTF. In DNA, the CDR3 is TGCGCCAGCAGCCAAGATGGCAGGGGAATATTCTATGGCTACACCTTC.

The table lists this clone with a few counts. The CDR3 sequence: CASSATGYRTYEQYF. For the CDR3, the DNA is TGTGCCAGCAGCGCTACAGGGTATCGGACCTACGAGCAGTACTTC. The rearrangement uses TRBV28 and TRBJ2-7, with D possibly TRBD1 on 6 matching bases. This CDR3 contains 15 residues. The V and J ends lost 6 bases and 2 bases respectively, with 17 bases between them. Per germline, CDR1 MDHEN and CDR2 SYDVKM.

This chain joins TRBV18 and TRBJ1-1, with D unresolved. The CDR3 runs 13 residues. Per germline, CDR1 KGHSH and CDR2 LQKENI. The V and J ends lost 8 bases and 1 base respectively, with 11 bases between them. In nucleotides, the CDR3 is TGTGCCAGCGCCGAGGGAGAGAACACTGAAGCTTTCTTT. Its translation: CASAEGENTEAFF.